This T cell receptor (beta chain) was sequenced for a study of blood T cell repertoires in COVID-19. Across the whole study: Specimens from acute and convalescent COVID-19 originated in the United States, Italy and Spain. Nucleic acid was either cDNA or gDNA, and it came from T cells, B-cell-depleted T cells, or PBMCs.

CDR3 length equals 14 residues. From germline, CDR1 is SGHAT and CDR2 FQNNGV. Trimming removed 4 bases from V and 1 base from J; junction bases left unmatched: 1. Methods used by the authors: Estimates of nucleated cell counts were drawn from the amplification of reference gene primers. Generated by immunoSEQ multiplex PCR, the TCRdb table keeps only in-frame clones and is missing some. V, J and clone size are taken as reported in that table, and D and trimming were inferred from the DNA itself. This sample yields about 350,000 clones, of which 85% to 90% are seen a single time; about 6.7% belongs to the top ten. Recruited during active infection, patients (from Seattle) were subsequently followed longitudinally.

The origin of this receptor is a woman in her 70s with COVID-19, enrolled during active disease. The V call is TRBV11-2, the J call TRBJ2-7; 10 nucleotides align to TRBD2. The specimen sequenced was peripheral blood. Here the CDR3 reads CASSSAGGSYEQYF. The CDR3 DNA sequence: TGTGCCAGCAGCTCAGCGGGGGGGTCCTACGAGCAGTACTTC.